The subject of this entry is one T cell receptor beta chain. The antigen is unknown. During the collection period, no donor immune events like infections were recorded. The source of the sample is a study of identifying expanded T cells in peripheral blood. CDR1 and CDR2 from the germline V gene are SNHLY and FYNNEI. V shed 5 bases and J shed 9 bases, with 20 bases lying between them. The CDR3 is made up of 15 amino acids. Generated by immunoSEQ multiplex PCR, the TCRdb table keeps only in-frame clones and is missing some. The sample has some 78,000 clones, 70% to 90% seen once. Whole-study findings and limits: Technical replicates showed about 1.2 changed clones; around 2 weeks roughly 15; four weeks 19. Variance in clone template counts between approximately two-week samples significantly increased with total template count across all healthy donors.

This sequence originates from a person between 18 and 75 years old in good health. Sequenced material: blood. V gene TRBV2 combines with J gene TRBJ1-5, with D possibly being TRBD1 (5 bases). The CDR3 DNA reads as TGTGCCAGCAGTTTAGACAGTTTACGGGGTGGGCCCCAGCATTTT. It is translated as CASSLDSLRGGPQHF.